The rows below give T cell receptor beta chains drawn from one sample of a study of regulatory T cells in long-lasting Graves disease. From the multiplex PCR reads, TCRdb called clonotypes with MiXCR, one entry per CDR3 protein. This table has 600,000 to 850,000 distinct CDR3 sequences, about 32% appearing once. This specimen was peripheral blood mononuclear cells (PBMCs), taken when the disease was refractory, from a patient treated with antithyroid drugs. The receptors stem from a female donor with Graves disease. Each CDR3 is given with its conserved first and last residue. The D gene is left open where the match is weak. Only some rows state a clone size, as once, few, many or a class for expanded clones.

D gene	J gene	V gene	clone size	CDR3 protein	CDR3 DNA
TRBD2	TRBJ2-7	TRBV6-5	NA	CASSYLPGLAVSYEQYF	TGTGCCAGCAGTTACTTACCGGGACTAGCGGTCTCCTACGAGCAGTACTTC
NA	TRBJ1-3	TRBV15	few	CATSIDKSENTIYF	TGTGCCACCAGCATCGATAAATCGGAAAACACCATATATTTT
TRBD1	TRBJ1-2	TRBV10-3	few	CAISPGQEGYTF	TGTGCCATCAGTCCGGGACAGGAAGGCTACACCTTC
NA	TRBJ2-7	TRBV20-1	NA	CSAEGGPSSYEQYF	TGCAGTGCGGAGGGGGGGCCTAGCTCCTACGAGCAGTACTTC
NA	TRBJ2-5	TRBV19	NA	CASSSMDGRGETQYF	TGTGCCAGTAGTTCCATGGACGGGCGGGGAGAGACCCAGTACTTC
NA	TRBJ1-2	TRBV5-8	NA	CASDYGYTF	TGTGCCAGCGACTATGGCTACACCTTC
NA	TRBJ1-5	TRBV19	few	CASGIVAQHF	TGTGCCAGTGGCATCGTCGCCCAGCATTTT
NA	TRBJ1-6	TRBV28	few	CASSIYSSYNSPLHF	TGTGCCAGCAGTATTTACAGCTCCTATAATTCACCCCTCCACTTT
TRBD2	TRBJ2-3	TRBV29-1	NA	CSVELAGVDTQYF	TGCAGCGTGGAACTAGCGGGAGTGGATACGCAGTATTTT
TRBD2	TRBJ2-7	TRBV6-1	few	CASSTTSGRVYEQYF	TGTGCCAGCAGTACGACTAGCGGGAGGGTCTACGAGCAGTACTTC
NA	TRBJ1-2	TRBV5-5	NA	CASSSEDWARSYTF	TGTGCCAGCAGCTCAGAGGACTGGGCGAGGAGCTACACCTTC
NA	TRBJ2-2	TRBV20-1	NA	CSAREAGNTGELFF	TGCAGTGCTAGAGAAGCAGGGAACACCGGGGAGCTGTTTTTT
NA	TRBJ1-4	TRBV14	few	CASSQDQGRREKLFF	TGTGCCAGCAGCCAAGACCAGGGTAGGCGGGAAAAACTGTTTTTT
NA	TRBJ2-5	TRBV12-3/TRBV12-4	many	CASRGAETQYF	TGTGCCAGCAGGGGGGCGGAGACCCAGTACTTC
NA	TRBJ1-1	TRBV27	few	CASRLVAPLNTEAFF	TGTGCCAGCAGGCTTGTTGCCCCCTTGAACACTGAAGCTTTCTTT
NA	TRBJ2-7	TRBV7-9	NA	CASSLDEGQGTYEQYF	TGTGCCAGCAGCTTAGATGAAGGTCAGGGGACCTACGAGCAGTACTTC
NA	TRBJ2-7	TRBV7-9	few	CASSLVLEHEQYF	TGTGCCAGCAGCTTAGTCCTGGAGCACGAGCAGTACTTC
TRBD2	TRBJ2-7	TRBV28	NA	CASSSARGTSGNYEQYF	TGTGCCAGCAGCTCAGCGAGGGGGACTAGCGGTAACTACGAGCAGTACTTC
TRBD1	TRBJ1-4	TRBV30	NA	CAWSGDSNNEKLFF	TGTGCCTGGAGTGGGGACAGTAATAATGAAAAACTGTTTTTT
NA	TRBJ2-5	TRBV28	NA	CASRLLGQGKETQYF	TGTGCCAGCAGACTCCTGGGGCAGGGGAAAGAGACCCAGTACTTC
NA	TRBJ1-1	TRBV2	many	CASSYRAADTEAFF	TGTGCCAGCAGTTACAGGGCCGCGGACACTGAAGCTTTCTTT
NA	TRBJ1-1	TRBV29-1	NA	CSGRDSYEAFF	TGCAGTGGGAGGGACTCTTATGAAGCTTTCTTT
NA	TRBJ2-2	TRBV20-1	NA	CSARNTARPYGELFF	TGCAGTGCTAGAAATACCGCTAGACCTTACGGGGAGCTGTTTTTT
NA	TRBJ1-6	TRBV5-5	few	CASSLSEGFSSYNSPLHF	TGTGCCAGCAGCTTGTCGGAGGGATTTAGCTCCTATAATTCACCCCTCCACTTT
NA	TRBJ1-1	TRBV10-1	few	CASSDLLTEAFF	TGCGCCAGCAGTGACCTCCTCACTGAAGCTTTCTTT
NA	TRBJ1-2	TRBV4-1	NA	CASSRKWTEVYDYTF	TGCGCCAGCAGTCGTAAGTGGACAGAAGTCTATGACTACACCTTC
NA	TRBJ1-1	TRBV19	NA	CASSAWTRRGTEAFF	TGTGCCAGTAGTGCTTGGACTAGACGGGGAACTGAAGCTTTCTTT
TRBD1	TRBJ1-5	TRBV12-3/TRBV12-4	NA	CASRSTGTGSAQPQHF	TGTGCCAGCAGATCTACCGGGACAGGGTCAGCACAGCCCCAGCATTTT
NA	TRBJ2-2	TRBV12-3/TRBV12-4	NA	CASTYGLGRHTGELFF	TGTGCCAGCACCTATGGACTGGGGAGGCACACCGGGGAGCTGTTTTTT
TRBD2	TRBJ2-1	TRBV12-3/TRBV12-4	NA	CASRGGREGNEQFF	TGTGCCAGCAGAGGTGGTCGGGAGGGGAATGAGCAGTTCTTC
TRBD2	TRBJ2-5	TRBV20-1	NA	CSARDPRASGRETQYF	TGCAGTGCTAGAGATCCCCGGGCTAGCGGGAGAGAGACCCAGTACTTC
NA	TRBJ2-7	TRBV3-1	few	CASSQTGEGEQYF	TGTGCCAGCAGCCAGACAGGGGAGGGCGAGCAGTACTTC
NA	TRBJ2-7	TRBV20-1	NA	CSASRSTRNYEQYF	TGCAGTGCTAGTCGTTCTACACGGAACTACGAGCAGTACTTC
TRBD1	TRBJ1-2	TRBV6-5	few	CASSYSKQGATNYGYTF	TGTGCCAGCAGTTACTCTAAACAGGGGGCGACGAATTATGGCTACACCTTC
TRBD1	TRBJ2-7	TRBV6-1	few	CASRPTGPYEQYF	TGTGCCAGCCGTCCGACAGGGCCCTACGAGCAGTACTTC
TRBD1	TRBJ2-7	TRBV19	NA	CASSIGVGQGPYEQYF	TGTGCCAGTAGTATCGGCGTCGGACAGGGCCCCTACGAGCAGTACTTC
NA	TRBJ2-5	TRBV7-9	NA	CASSEGQYQETQYF	TGTGCCAGCAGTGAGGGTCAGTACCAAGAGACCCAGTACTTC
NA	TRBJ1-2	TRBV20-1	few	CSATTDGNYGYTF	TGCAGTGCTACGACAGACGGAAACTATGGCTACACCTTC
TRBD2	TRBJ2-2	TRBV12-3/TRBV12-4	NA	CASSGGGGLITGELFF	TGTGCCAGCAGTGGCGGGGGGGGGTTGATCACCGGGGAGCTGTTTTTT
NA	TRBJ1-4	TRBV12-3/TRBV12-4	NA	CASSASTGRGEKLFF	TGTGCCAGCAGTGCATCGACCGGCCGGGGTGAAAAACTGTTTTTT
NA	TRBJ2-7	TRBV12-3/TRBV12-4	NA	CASSFGGSEQYF	TGTGCCAGCAGTTTTGGGGGTTCCGAGCAGTACTTC
TRBD1	TRBJ2-7	TRBV30	once	CAWGQGLSEQYF	TGTGCCTGGGGACAGGGGTTGAGTGAGCAGTACTTC
TRBD2	TRBJ2-5	TRBV6-2/TRBV6-3	NA	CASKYAGVETQYF	TGTGCCAGCAAATACGCGGGAGTAGAGACCCAGTACTTC
NA	TRBJ1-1	TRBV3-1	NA	CASSQGVGVMNTEAFF	TGTGCCAGCAGCCAAGGGGTGGGGGTCATGAACACTGAAGCTTTCTTT
NA	TRBJ1-2	TRBV25-1	few	CASETGLGYTF	TGTGCCAGCGAGACAGGTTTAGGCTACACCTTC
NA	TRBJ2-5	TRBV3-1	many	CASSQDRRETQYF	TGTGCCAGCAGCCAAGACAGGAGGGAGACCCAGTACTTC
NA	TRBJ1-1	TRBV12-3/TRBV12-4	many	CASSPRGGTEAFF	TGTGCCAGCAGCCCGCGGGGGGGCACTGAAGCTTTCTTT
TRBD1	TRBJ1-1	TRBV10-3	NA	CAIGAGQGVTEAFF	TGTGCCATCGGCGCCGGACAGGGTGTCACTGAAGCTTTCTTT
TRBD1	TRBJ1-4	TRBV5-1	NA	CASSGLPGQLMIGDRELFF	TGCGCCAGCAGCGGCCTCCCGGGACAGCTGATGATTGGTGATAGGGAACTGTTTTTT
NA	TRBJ2-5	TRBV29-1	NA	CSVEDRRRGETQYF	TGCAGCGTTGAAGATCGGCGACGAGGGGAGACCCAGTACTTC
NA	TRBJ1-5	TRBV12-5	NA	CASGLLGGGRNQPQHF	TGTGCTAGTGGTTTACTTGGGGGGGGGAGGAATCAGCCCCAGCATTTT
NA	TRBJ1-2	TRBV29-1	NA	CSGVGTVGNYGYTF	TGCAGCGGGGTCGGGACCGTTGGTAACTATGGCTACACCTTC
NA	TRBJ2-7	TRBV28	many	CASRPSSSYEQYF	TGTGCCAGCAGGCCGTCAAGCTCCTACGAGCAGTACTTC
NA	TRBJ1-2	TRBV4-1	NA	CASSPHNTNYGYTF	TGCGCCAGCAGCCCCCACAACACTAACTATGGCTACACCTTC
TRBD2	TRBJ2-7	TRBV10-2	NA	CATTLAGAQEQYF	TGCGCCACCACACTAGCGGGAGCTCAGGAGCAGTACTTC
TRBD2	TRBJ2-5	TRBV6-1	few	CASREGWLAGSTQYF	TGTGCCAGCAGGGAGGGATGGCTAGCGGGAAGTACCCAGTACTTC